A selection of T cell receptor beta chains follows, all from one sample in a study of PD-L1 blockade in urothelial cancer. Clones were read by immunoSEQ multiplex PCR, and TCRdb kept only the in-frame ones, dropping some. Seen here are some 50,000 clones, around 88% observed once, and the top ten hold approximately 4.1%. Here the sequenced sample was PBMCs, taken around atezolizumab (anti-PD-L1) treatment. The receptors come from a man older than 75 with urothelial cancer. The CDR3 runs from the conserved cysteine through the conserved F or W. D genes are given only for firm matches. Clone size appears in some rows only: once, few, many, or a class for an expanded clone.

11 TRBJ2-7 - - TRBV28 CAIRRDKGQYF TGTGCCATCCGCCGGGACAAGGGGCAGTACTTC
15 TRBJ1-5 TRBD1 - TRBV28 CASRTLGQGSQPQHF TGTGCCAGCAGGACCCTAGGACAGGGAAGTCAGCCCCAGCATTTT
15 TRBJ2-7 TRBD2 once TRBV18 CASSPERTSPSEQYF TGTGCCAGCTCACCCGAGCGGACTAGCCCGAGCGAGCAGTACTTC
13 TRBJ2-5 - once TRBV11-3 CASSFTGKETQYF TGTGCCAGCAGTTTTACAGGGAAGGAGACCCAGTACTTC
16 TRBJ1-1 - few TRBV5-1 CASSSTSTGMNTEAFF TGCGCCAGCAGCTCCACATCGACGGGAATGAACACTGAAGCTTTCTTT
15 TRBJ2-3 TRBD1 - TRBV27 CASSPGTGSTDTQYF TGTGCCAGCAGCCCCGGGACAGGGAGCACAGATACGCAGTATTTT
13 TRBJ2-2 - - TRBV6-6 CASSSTRPGELFF TGTGCCAGCAGTTCGACTAGGCCCGGGGAGCTGTTTTTT
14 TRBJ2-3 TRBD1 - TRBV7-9 CASRPGTETDTQYF TGTGCCAGCAGACCCGGGACAGAAACAGATACGCAGTATTTT
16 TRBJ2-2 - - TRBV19 CASSIGTGVRSEELFF TGTGCCAGTAGTATAGGGACGGGAGTAAGGAGCGAGGAGCTGTTTTTT
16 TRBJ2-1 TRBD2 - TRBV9 CASSVGSGRVVGEQFF TGTGCCAGCAGCGTAGGTAGCGGGAGGGTGGTCGGTGAGCAGTTCTTC
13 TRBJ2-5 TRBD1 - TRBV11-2 CASSDRGQETQYF TGTGCCAGCAGCGACAGGGGCCAAGAGACCCAGTACTTC
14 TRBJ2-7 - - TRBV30 CAWTSGSLTYEQYF TGTGCCTGGACCTCAGGCAGCCTTACCTACGAGCAGTACTTC
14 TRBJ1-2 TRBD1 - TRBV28 CASIENGQGDGYTF TGTGCCAGCATCGAGAACGGACAGGGTGACGGCTACACCTTC
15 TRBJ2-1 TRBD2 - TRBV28 CAGSAGGPSYNEQFF TGTGCCGGATCAGCGGGAGGGCCCTCCTACAATGAGCAGTTCTTC
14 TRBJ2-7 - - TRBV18 CASSTQGLSYEQYF TGTGCCAGCTCAACCCAGGGTCTCTCCTACGAGCAGTACTTC
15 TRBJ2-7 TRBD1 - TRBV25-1 CASSFDSGTGDEQYF TGTGCCAGCAGTTTTGACTCCGGGACAGGCGACGAGCAGTACTTC
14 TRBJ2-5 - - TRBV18 CASSPQEGQETQYF TGTGCCAGCTCACCTCAGGAGGGTCAAGAGACCCAGTACTTC
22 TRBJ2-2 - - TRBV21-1 CASSKARRKGQGRVANTGELFF TGTGCCAGCAGCAAAGCCCGAAGGAAGGGACAGGGGCGAGTCGCGAACACCGGGGAGCTGTTTTTT
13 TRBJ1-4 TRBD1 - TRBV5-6 CASSWGQVEKLFF TGTGCCAGCAGCTGGGGACAGGTTGAAAAACTGTTTTTT
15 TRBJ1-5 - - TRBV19 CASQRAGNSNQPQHF TGTGCCAGTCAACGGGCGGGCAATAGCAATCAGCCCCAGCATTTT
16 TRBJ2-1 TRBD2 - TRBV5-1 CASSFSGRAPYNEQFF TGCGCCAGCAGCTTTAGCGGGAGGGCCCCCTACAATGAGCAGTTCTTC
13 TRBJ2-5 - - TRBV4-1 CASSQDTQETQYF TGCGCCAGCAGCCAAGACACTCAAGAGACCCAGTACTTC
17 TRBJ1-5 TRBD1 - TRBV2 CASTEGTGGVRNQPQHF TGTGCCAGCACCGAGGGGACAGGGGGTGTCCGCAATCAGCCCCAGCATTTT
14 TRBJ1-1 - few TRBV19 CASSMTDMNTEAFF TGTGCCAGTAGTATGACAGATATGAACACTGAAGCTTTCTTT
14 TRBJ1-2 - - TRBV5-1 CASSAGGGGSGYTF TGCGCCAGCAGCGCCGGGGGGGGCGGTAGTGGCTACACCTTC
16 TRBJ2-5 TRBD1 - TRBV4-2 CASSGKGQGVEETQYF TGTGCCAGCAGCGGAAAAGGACAGGGAGTAGAAGAGACCCAGTACTTC
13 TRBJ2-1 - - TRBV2 CASSFNTRVEQFF TGTGCCAGCAGCTTCAATACCCGGGTGGAGCAGTTCTTC
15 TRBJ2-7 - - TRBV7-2 CASSLEGPGSYEQYF TGTGCCAGCAGCTTAGAAGGCCCTGGGAGTTACGAGCAGTACTTC
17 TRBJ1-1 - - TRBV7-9 CASSLDGDRARDTEAFF TGTGCCAGCAGCTTAGATGGTGACAGAGCTAGGGACACTGAAGCTTTCTTT
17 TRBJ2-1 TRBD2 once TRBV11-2 CASSHGRASGRYNEQFF TGTGCCAGCAGCCACGGGAGGGCTAGCGGGCGCTACAATGAGCAGTTCTTC
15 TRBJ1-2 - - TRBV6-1 CASSEAQGGDYGYTF TGTGCCAGCAGTGAAGCGCAGGGAGGCGACTATGGCTACACCTTC
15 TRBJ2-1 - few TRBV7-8 CASSPGLAPYNEQFF TGTGCCAGCAGCCCGGGGCTAGCGCCCTACAATGAGCAGTTCTTC
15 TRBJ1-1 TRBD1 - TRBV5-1 CASTISGTRGTEAFF TGCGCCAGCACTATATCAGGGACCAGGGGGACTGAAGCTTTCTTT
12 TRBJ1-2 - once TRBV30 CAWSGTNYGYTF TGTGCCTGGTCCGGGACTAACTATGGCTACACCTTC
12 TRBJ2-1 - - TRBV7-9 CASSGERNEQFF TGTGCCAGCAGCGGAGAGAGGAATGAGCAGTTCTTC
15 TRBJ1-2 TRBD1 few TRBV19 CAGPQGVILNYGYTF TGTGCCGGACCACAGGGGGTAATTCTTAACTATGGCTACACCTTC
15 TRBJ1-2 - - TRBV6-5 CASSGSRSGLLGYTF TGTGCCAGCAGCGGTTCCCGATCGGGACTCCTTGGCTACACCTTC
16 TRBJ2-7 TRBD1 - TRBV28 CASRSYSWTGSYEQYF TGTGCCAGCAGGTCCTACTCCTGGACAGGGTCCTACGAGCAGTACTTC
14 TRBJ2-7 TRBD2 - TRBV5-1 CASSGGSGINEQYF TGCGCCAGCAGCGGAGGTAGCGGGATTAACGAGCAGTACTTC
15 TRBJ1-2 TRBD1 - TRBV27 CASSPRTGDGYGYTF TGTGCCAGCAGTCCCCGGACAGGAGATGGCTATGGCTACACCTTC
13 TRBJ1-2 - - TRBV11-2 CASSLAGDNGYTF TGTGCCAGCAGCTTAGCAGGGGATAATGGCTACACCTTC
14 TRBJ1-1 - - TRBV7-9 CASSRTGPRTEAFF TGTGCCAGCAGCCGTACAGGGCCGAGGACTGAAGCTTTCTTT
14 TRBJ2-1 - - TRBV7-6 CASSLGRQDNEQFF TGTGCCAGCAGCTTAGGGCGTCAGGACAATGAGCAGTTCTTC
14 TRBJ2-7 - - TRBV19 CASSMAHKSYEQYF TGTGCCAGTAGTATGGCTCACAAGTCCTACGAGCAGTACTTC
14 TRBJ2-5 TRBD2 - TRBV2 CASLGLAGQGAQYF TGTGCCAGCCTGGGACTAGCGGGGCAGGGGGCCCAGTACTTC
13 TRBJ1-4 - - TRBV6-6 CASRGSSNEKLFF TGTGCCTCCAGAGGCAGCTCGAATGAAAAACTGTTTTTT
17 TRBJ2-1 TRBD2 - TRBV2 CASIGMRETLSYNEQFF TGTGCCAGCATAGGGATGCGGGAGACCCTCTCCTACAATGAGCAGTTCTTC
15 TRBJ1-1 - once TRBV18 CASSRRARGNTEAFF TGTGCCAGCTCACGACGGGCCAGGGGGAACACTGAAGCTTTCTTT
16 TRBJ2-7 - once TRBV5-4 CASSFPQGKGSYEQYF TGTGCCAGCAGCTTTCCACAGGGTAAGGGGTCCTACGAGCAGTACTTC
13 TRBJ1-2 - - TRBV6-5 CASSYSWPYGYTF TGTGCCAGCAGTTACTCATGGCCATATGGCTACACCTTC
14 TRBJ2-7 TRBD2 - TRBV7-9 CASSQGLANYEQYF TGTGCCAGCAGCCAGGGACTAGCGAACTACGAGCAGTACTTC
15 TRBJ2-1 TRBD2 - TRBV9 CASSLTGTSGLGQFF TGTGCCAGCAGCTTAACCGGGACTAGCGGCCTTGGGCAGTTCTTC
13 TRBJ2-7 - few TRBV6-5 CASSYQSRGEQYF TGTGCCAGCAGTTACCAATCCAGGGGCGAGCAGTACTTC
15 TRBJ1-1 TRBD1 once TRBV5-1 CASSLAAGGNTEAFF TGCGCCAGCAGCTTGGCCGCAGGGGGAAACACTGAAGCTTTCTTT
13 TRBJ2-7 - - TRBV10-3 CAISEEGWYEQYF TGTGCCATCAGTGAGGAGGGTTGGTACGAGCAGTACTTC